A selection of T cell receptor beta chains follows, all from one sample in a study of T cells in Graves' hyperthyroidism and ophthalmopathy. TCRdb recomputed calls from the multiplex PCR reads with MiXCR, one row per CDR3 protein. The sample records approximately 500,000 distinct CDR3 sequences, just over 45% being singletons. The specimen sequenced was peripheral blood or thyroid tissue (not recorded which). These receptors all come from a young woman with Graves' hyperthyroidism. Each CDR3 is given without its conserved first and last residue.

V gene	J gene	CDR3 protein
TRBV30	TRBJ2-7	AWSVRWEGREQY
TRBV7-9	TRBJ2-3	ASSSELAKTDTQY
TRBV29-1	TRBJ2-7	SVAARETVYEQY
TRBV10-3	TRBJ1-6	AVSEEGRHLH
TRBV13	TRBJ2-5	ASSQLGREETQY
TRBV5-6	TRBJ1-3	ASSQDRFPGNTIY
TRBV29-1	TRBJ1-4	SSLQKTNEKLF
TRBV2	TRBJ2-5	ASSWDGETQY
TRBV9	TRBJ1-1	ASSVAGNRGAEAF
TRBV4-1	TRBJ2-2	ASSQEGPRRAPDTGELF
TRBV5-1	TRBJ2-5	ASSDGTSRETQY
TRBV15	TRBJ1-5	ATSRTGAIQPQH
TRBV20-1	TRBJ2-4	SARGRAKNIQY
TRBV20-1	TRBJ1-1	SASIQGASTEAF
TRBV7-2	TRBJ1-1	ASSLQGLGNTEAF
TRBV7-2	TRBJ2-5	ASSLHGGQETQY
TRBV7-2	TRBJ2-7	ASSLAILAGVYEQY
TRBV20-1	TRBJ2-7	SARDTPGGFEQY
TRBV7-9	TRBJ2-7	ASSPIWDSYEQY
TRBV20-1	TRBJ2-5	SARGPLETQY
TRBV2	TRBJ1-6	ASSFRRGGSPLH
TRBV5-1	TRBJ2-5	ASTPTGIETQY
TRBV12-3/TRBV12-4	TRBJ1-2	ASSFRGQGAFDGYT
TRBV20-1	TRBJ2-7	SRLAGGLSYEQY
TRBV29-1	TRBJ2-7	AWSAPWDRGDEQH
TRBV29-1	TRBJ2-6	SVEDGANVLT
TRBV15	TRBJ2-1	ATSKGLASSYNEQF
TRBV7-8	TRBJ2-5	ASSRPGLASY
TRBV5-1	TRBJ2-7	ASSSFTSGRDEQY
TRBV6-8	TRBJ1-4	ASTGPTNRTGPKEKLF
TRBV6-5	TRBJ1-1	ASSYSLDTEAF
TRBV19	TRBJ2-7	ASSTLPGLAGEHEQY
TRBV7-2	TRBJ1-2	ASAPGDSRREGYT
TRBV2	TRBJ1-5	ASSEARQGNMSQH
TRBV3-1	TRBJ1-1	ASSRGGGVNTEAF
TRBV7-9	TRBJ1-2	ASSPPWGDGYT
TRBV11-2	TRBJ1-1	ASTNRVTEAF
TRBV7-8	TRBJ2-7	ASSLARRGHYEQY
TRBV13	TRBJ1-4	ASSDRDRGKLGEKLF
TRBV12-5	TRBJ2-3	ASTLSATSTDTQY
TRBV20-1	TRBJ2-5	SARVAGGRAGQETQY